This TCR beta chain was recovered during a study of cytomegalovirus exposure and HLA in healthy donors. General study findings and limits: Later analysis found that TCR beta chains associated with HLA were more clonally expanded than other, equally common chains. Information on immune exposure was restricted to one variable (CMV serostatus).

The germline V gene has CDR1 SEHNR and CDR2 FQNEAQ (reference sequence). With V trimmed by 2 bases and J by 6 bases, 7 bases remained unmatched. This CDR3 is 16 amino acids long. The PCR was carried out with 60 Vbeta primers and 13 Jbeta primers. In the authors' workflow: Unique TCR beta chains totaled about 78 million in a later count, with roughly 11 million of them shared. The table came from immunoSEQ multiplex PCR; TCRdb's copy has only in-frame clones and leaves some out. The DNA gave D and trimming, while V, J and clone size come from that table. Seen here are approximately 140,000 clones, roughly 63% observed once, and the top ten hold 6% to 8.5%. Remarks on this clone: What it binds is not known.

The gene calls are TRBV7-9 and TRBJ2-1, with 10 positions matching TRBD2. Sequenced sample: PBMCs. The clonotype comes from a woman aged 60-70 years in good health and CMV-seropositive. The DNA for the CDR3 is TGTGCCAGCAGCTTATATCCTAGCGGGAGCCCCAATGAGCAGTTCTTC. Protein product: CASSLYPSGSPNEQFF.